Listed here are 25 T cell receptor beta chains from one sample, sequenced in a study of T-cell memory formation after mild COVID-19 (dated by TCRdb to the early 2020s). The library was generated by 5' RACE. These reads were obtained on an Illumina NovaSeq 6000. TCRdb reprocessing: public reads trimmed at Q25 with fastp, clones called with MiXCR, in-frame beta chains kept. Records with the same CDR3 protein are collapsed into one entry carrying the most frequent genes and DNA. This sample has fewer than 40,000 distinct CDR3 sequences in its table, and around 7.7% of those were observed once. Jointly, the top ten make up under 30% of the sample. Sequences were obtained from PBMCs or a T cell subset sorted from them (not recorded which). The receptors here all came from a man between 18 and 29 years old who had mild COVID-19 (a few samples of this study predate the infection). The sample titles of this study are shuffled in the database, so cell type and time point are left out; the donor was told from shared clones.

The sample holds a few counts of this clonotype. The chain uses TRBV28 and TRBJ2-2; tentatively, D is TRBD2 (6 bases). Germline CDR1 reads MDHEN; CDR2 reads SYDVKM. Trimming cost V 3 bases and J 1 base, with 9 bases left between them. The CDR3 totals 15 residues. The CDR3 spells CASSFLGLNTGELFF. The CDR3 bases are TGTGCCAGCAGTTTCCTGGGACTGAACACCGGGGAGCTGTTTTTT.

This clonotype was recorded many times. J is TRBJ2-3 and V is TRBV19; D not certain. The germline gives CDR1 LNHDA, CDR2 SQIVND (reference sequence). Trimming took off 6 bases at V and 3 bases at J, with 13 bases between the two ends. The CDR3 has 14 residues. This CDR3 is CASSDNQATDTQYF. CDR3 DNA sequence: TGTGCCAGTAGCGACAACCAAGCGACAGATACGCAGTATTTT.

This clonotype was observed many times. The chain employs TRBV5-1 and TRBJ2-2; D is unclear. Germline-derived CDR1 and CDR2 are SGHRS and YFSETQ. The CDR3 sequence is 14 residues long. Trimming pared 6 bases from V and 6 bases from J, leaving 15 bases between. The CDR3 DNA sequence: TGCGCCAGCAAGGGCCGGGTGGGTCCCGGGGAGCTGTTTTTT. Protein product: CASKGRVGPGELFF.

In this sample, this clonotype turned up many times. The rearrangement links TRBV6-5 to TRBJ2-5; 7 bases are a match to TRBD1. V lost 0 bases, J lost 4 bases, and 2 bases stayed unmatched. CDR3 length: 14 amino acids. Germline-derived CDR1 and CDR2 are MNHEY and SVGAGI. This CDR3 is CASSYSTGVETQYF. As DNA, the CDR3 is TGTGCCAGCAGTTACTCCACAGGGGTAGAGACCCAGTACTTC.

Many counts were recorded for this clonotype. Here the CDR3 reads CTGIMYNEQFF. CDR3 in DNA: TGCACAGGGATTATGTACAATGAGCAGTTCTTC. The V and J genes are TRBV29-1 and TRBJ2-1, with a possible D match to TRBD1 (5 bases). The germline gives CDR1 SQVTM, CDR2 ANQGSEA. CDR3 length: 11 amino acids.

The sample holds many counts of this clonotype. The genes are TRBV6-4 and TRBJ2-3; 8 bases fit TRBD2. The CDR3 has 16 residues. Germline V gives CDR1 MRHNA, CDR2 SNTAGT. V lost 0 bases and J lost 0; bases outside the gene matches: 2. CDR3 nucleotide sequence: TGTGCCAGCAGTGACTCGGCTAGCGGGAGCACAGATACGCAGTATTTT. Residues: CASSDSASGSTDTQYF.

This clonotype has at least ten counts. The chain carries TRBV7-6 and TRBJ2-1; 7 bases match TRBD2. The CDR3 runs to 13 residues. Germline-derived CDR1 and CDR2 are SGHVS and FNYEAQ. Trimming removed 6 bases from V and 5 bases from J; junction bases left unmatched: 4. The CDR3, as DNA: TGTGCCAGCAGGGGGACTAAAAACAATGAGCAGTTCTTC. Amino acids: CASRGTKNNEQFF.

Many counts were recorded for this clonotype. The CDR3 protein is CASSLAGQLAKNIQYF. CDR3 nucleotide sequence: TGTGCCAGCAGCTTAGCTGGGCAGTTAGCCAAAAACATTCAGTACTTC. The chain joins TRBV11-2 to TRBJ2-4, with D unclear. The CDR3 is 16 amino acids. The V gene lost 1 base and the J gene lost 0 bases, with 10 bases spanning the gap. Germline V gene sequence: CDR1 SGHAT, CDR2 FQNNGV.

At least ten counts were recorded for this clonotype. V usage is TRBV5-1 and J usage is TRBJ2-5; tentatively, D is TRBD2 (7 bases). The CDR3 contains 15 residues. The V end lost 6 bases, the J end lost 5 bases, and 20 bases lay between the germline ends. From germline, CDR1 is SGHRS and CDR2 YFSETQ. This CDR3 reads CASNPGRGGAETQYF. As DNA, the CDR3 is TGCGCCAGCAACCCTGGGAGGGGGGGGGCCGAGACCCAGTACTTC. The full variable domain, with the rest looked up from reference TRBV5-1 and TRBJ2-5, is KAGVTQTPRYLIKTRGQQVTLSCSPISGHRSVSWYQQTPGQGLQFLFEYFSETQRNKGNFPGRFSGRQFSNSRSEMNVSTLELGDSALYLCASNPGRGGAETQYFGPGTRLLVL.

The CDR3 DNA reads as TGCAGTGCTCCGGACCCCTACGAGCAGTACTTC. It specifies CSAPDPYEQYF. The chain has TRBV20-1 and TRBJ2-7; D remains ambiguous. This CDR3 is 11 amino acids long. Trimming removed 5 bases from V and 2 bases from J, with 7 bases in between. Germline V gene data show CDR1 as DFQATT and CDR2 as SNEGSKA (reference sequence).

This clonotype has just a few counts. The chain recombines TRBV5-4 with TRBJ1-1, with a possible D match to TRBD1 (5 bases). CDR1 SGHNT and CDR2 YYREEE come from the germline V gene (reference sequence). The CDR3 is made up of 15 amino acids. The V end was cut by 4 bases, the J end by 1 base, with 14 bases between. The CDR3 is CASSPKAQGNTEAFF. The CDR3 nucleotides read TGTGCCAGCAGCCCTAAAGCGCAGGGGAACACTGAAGCTTTCTTT.

This clonotype was seen many times. The V gene is TRBV5-1, the J gene TRBJ1-1; D is possibly TRBD1 (5 bases). The CDR3 sequence is 15 residues long. CDR1 is SGHRS and CDR2 is YFSETQ in the germline V gene. V lost 0 bases to trimming and J lost 6 bases, with 15 bases between them. The CDR3 here is CASSLGVSGPAEAFF. CDR3 in DNA: TGCGCCAGCAGCTTGGGGGTCTCAGGGCCCGCTGAAGCTTTCTTT. Full variable domain (missing parts from reference TRBV5-1 and TRBJ1-1): KAGVTQTPRYLIKTRGQQVTLSCSPISGHRSVSWYQQTPGQGLQFLFEYFSETQRNKGNFPGRFSGRQFSNSRSEMNVSTLELGDSALYLCASSLGVSGPAEAFFGQGTRLTVV.

In its sample, this clonotype was seen many times. The rearrangement uses TRBV10-1 and TRBJ2-3; 9 positions match TRBD1. The length of the CDR3 is 15 residues. In germline, CDR1 is WNHNN, CDR2 SYGVQD (reference sequence). V gave up 3 bases and J gave up 2 bases; unmatched junction bases: 3. The CDR3 reads CASSEGQGHTDTQYF. CDR3 bases: TGCGCCAGCAGTGAAGGACAGGGGCACACAGATACGCAGTATTTT.

This clonotype was detected a few times. V gene TRBV7-6 combines with J gene TRBJ2-7; the D is unclear. The germline V gene has CDR1 SGHVS and CDR2 FNYEAQ. Trimming removed 6 bases at V and 6 bases at J, with 18 bases between. The CDR3 spans 14 residues. CDR3 nucleotides: TGTGCCAGCAGTTACCGACACGGAGCAGGCGAGCAGTACTTC. This sequence encodes CASSYRHGAGEQYF.

This clonotype occurred a few times. The V and J genes are TRBV12-3 or TRBV12-4 and TRBJ2-4; D is ambiguous. This CDR3 region has 15 residues. Trimming removed 5 bases at V and 0 bases at J, with 11 bases between. Here the CDR3 DNA reads TGTGCCAGCAGTACCCTAACAGCAGCCAAAAACATTCAGTACTTC. It specifies CASSTLTAAKNIQYF.

This clonotype occurred many times. The chain joins TRBV12-3 or TRBV12-4 to TRBJ1-1; 7 bases are a match to TRBD1. V shed 5 bases, J shed 5 bases, and the junction held 5 bases outside the gene matches. The CDR3 length is 13 residues. The CDR3, as DNA: TGTGCCAGCAGTACAGGGGAGGGAACTGAAGCTTTCTTT. It specifies CASSTGEGTEAFF.

This clonotype has a count of ten or more. The V gene is TRBV7-3, the J gene TRBJ2-3; possible D gene TRBD1, 5 bases. Germline V gene lookup returns CDR1 SGHTA and CDR2 FQGTGA. The V gene lost 4 bases and the J gene lost 6 bases, with 11 bases spanning the gap. The CDR3 sequence is 13 residues long. CDR3 nucleotides: TGTGCCAGCAGCTCGCAAAACAGGGATACGCAGTATTTT. This encodes CASSSQNRDTQYF.

The rearrangement joins TRBV28 to TRBJ1-5; no definite D call. This CDR3 is 15 amino acids long. Germline V gene lookup returns CDR1 MDHEN and CDR2 SYDVKM. V lost 5 bases to trimming and J lost 2 bases, with 13 bases between them. In nucleotides, the CDR3 is TGTGCCAGCAGTACCCACGGGGAGGGCAATCAGCCCCAGCATTTT. Amino acid sequence: CASSTHGEGNQPQHF.

This clonotype was seen a few times. The gene calls are TRBV7-2 and TRBJ1-2; D is undetermined. The V end was cut by 3 bases, the J end by 6 bases, with 11 bases between. The germline V gene encodes CDR1 SGHTA and CDR2 FQGNSA. The CDR3 sequence is 13 residues long. The CDR3 DNA follows: TGTGCCAGCAGCTTTTCCGGCGGTGATGGCTACACCTTC. This sequence encodes CASSFSGGDGYTF. The full variable domain, rest sourced from reference TRBV7-2 and TRBJ1-2, is GAGVSQSPSNKVTEKGKDVELRCDPISGHTALYWYRQSLGQGLEFLIYFQGNSAPDKSGLPSDRFSAERTGGSVSTLTIQRTQQEDSAVYLCASSFSGGDGYTFGSGTRLTVV.

This chain joins TRBV7-6 and TRBJ1-1; D is ambiguous. Germline CDR1 SGHVS, CDR2 FNYEAQ. The V gene lost 0 bases and the J gene lost 0 bases, with 14 bases spanning the gap. The CDR3 spans 17 residues. The CDR3 DNA sequence: TGTGCCAGCAGCTTAGCATTCCAGGATCCTATGAACACTGAAGCTTTCTTT. Translating gives CASSLAFQDPMNTEAFF.

V gene TRBV7-9 combines with J gene TRBJ1-3; the match to TRBD1 covers 9 bases. This CDR3 contains 13 residues. In germline, CDR1 is SEHNR, CDR2 FQNEAQ (reference sequence). Unmatched junction bases numbered 4, after V lost 5 bases and J lost 8 bases. CDR3 protein: CASSRDRVDTIYF. The CDR3 nucleotides are TGTGCCAGCAGCCGGGACAGGGTGGACACCATATATTTT.

At least ten counts were recorded for this clonotype. This chain uses TRBV24-1 with TRBJ2-2; D may match TRBD1 or TRBD2 (6 bases each). The germline gives CDR1 KGHDR, CDR2 SFDVKD. V was clipped by 5 bases and J by 4 bases, with 10 bases between them. The CDR3 is 14 amino acids. The CDR3 loop is CATSGGARTGELFF. CDR3 bases: TGTGCCACCAGTGGGGGGGCCCGCACCGGGGAGCTGTTTTTT.

In this sample, this clonotype turned up many times. The chain has TRBV7-8 and TRBJ2-2; D perhaps matches TRBD1 (6 bases). There are 18 residues in the CDR3. Germline loops: CDR1 SGHVS, CDR2 FQNEAQ. V lost 2 bases, J lost 5 bases, and 21 bases lay in between. CDR3 in DNA: TGTGCCAGCAGCTTATCACGGGACACCCCCTTGGGAACCGGGGAGCTGTTTTTT. It codes for CASSLSRDTPLGTGELFF.

Many counts were recorded for this clonotype. The V gene is TRBV5-1, the J gene TRBJ2-3; D is unclear. V lost 0 bases to trimming and J lost 1 base, with 12 bases between them. CDR1 is SGHRS, CDR2 YFSETQ, per germline. CDR3 length equals 16 residues. CDR3 nucleotide sequence: TGCGCCAGCAGCTTGGCCCTTCTATCGGGCACAGATACGCAGTATTTT. Protein: CASSLALLSGTDTQYF.

This chain joins TRBV5-6 and TRBJ1-2, with 7 positions matching TRBD1. The V gene end was trimmed by 2 bases and the J gene end by 2 bases; junction bases not matched to a gene: 3. This CDR3 is built from 14 residues. The germline CDR1 and CDR2 sequences are SGHDT and YYEEEE. CDR3 coding DNA: TGTGCCAGCAGCTTCGGACAGGCCAACTATGGCTACACCTTC. Its translation is CASSFGQANYGYTF. Full variable domain (missing parts from reference TRBV5-6 and TRBJ1-2): DAGVTQSPTHLIKTRGQQVTLRCSPKSGHDTVSWYQQALGQGPQFIFQYYEEEERQRGNFPDRFSGHQFPNYSSELNVNALLLGDSALYLCASSFGQANYGYTFGSGTRLTVV.